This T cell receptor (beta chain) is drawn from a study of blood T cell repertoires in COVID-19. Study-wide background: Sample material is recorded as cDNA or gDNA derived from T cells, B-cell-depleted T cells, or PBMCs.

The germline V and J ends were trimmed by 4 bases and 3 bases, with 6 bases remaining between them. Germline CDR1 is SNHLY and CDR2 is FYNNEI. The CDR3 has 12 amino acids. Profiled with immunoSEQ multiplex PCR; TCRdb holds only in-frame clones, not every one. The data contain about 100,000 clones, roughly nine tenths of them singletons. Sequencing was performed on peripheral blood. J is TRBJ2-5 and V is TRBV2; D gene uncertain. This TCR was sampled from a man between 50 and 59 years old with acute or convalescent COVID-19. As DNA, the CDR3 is TGTGCCAGCAGTGTACTTAAAGAGACCCAGTACTTC. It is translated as CASSVLKETQYF.